These 10 T cell receptor beta chains came from one sample sequenced in a study of CXCR3-negative and CXCR3-positive naive CD8 T cells. Carrying UMI labels, the TRB cDNA libraries were prepared through 5' RACE. TCRdb reprocessed the 5' RACE reads; each CDR3 protein has one entry and no DNA is given. The sample table sets out about 57,000 distinct CDR3 sequences. Specimen: memory CD8+ T cells from blood. Source of these receptors: a human donor in good health. Some clones in this sample may be carry-over from other donors' samples.

The V and J genes are TRBV29-1 and TRBJ1-2; TCRdb names TRBD1, which stays unverified in the absence of DNA. This CDR3 spans 11 amino acids. CDR1 and CDR2 from the germline V gene are SQVTM and ANQGSEA. CDR3 sequence reads: CSVVDMGSTHF.

The chain is built from TRBV7-3 and TRBJ2-5; as DNA is missing, the TRBD1 call by TCRdb cannot be tested. Germline assignment: CDR1 SGHTA and CDR2 FQGTGA. The CDR3 contains 16 residues. The CDR3: CASSSTGTGETETQYF.

J is TRBJ2-3 and V is TRBV6-5; no DNA is available, so the TRBD2 call from TCRdb remains unchecked. The length of the CDR3 is 15 residues. Germline V gives CDR1 MNHEY, CDR2 SVGAGI. This chain's CDR3 is CASSSEAGSTDTQYF.

The rearrangement links TRBV15 to TRBJ2-1. The CDR3 totals 12 residues. Germline V lookup: CDR1 LNHNV, CDR2 YYDKDF (reference sequence). The CDR3 protein is CATSSSYNEQFF.

The rearrangement links TRBV4-3 to TRBJ1-2. The CDR3 has 15 residues. The V gene's germline CDR1 is LGHNA and CDR2 YSLEER. The CDR3 spells CASSQQVEGLAGYTF.

The chain carries TRBV19 and TRBJ1-5; the TCRdb call, TRBD1, lacks DNA for checking. CDR3 length: 15 amino acids. Germline V gene sequence: CDR1 LNHDA, CDR2 SQIVND (reference sequence). This CDR3 reads CASSFRDRNNQPQHF.

This chain uses TRBV19 with TRBJ2-2; the D call from TCRdb, TRBD1, cannot be confirmed without DNA. The CDR3 covers 17 residues. CDR1 is LNHDA and CDR2 is SQIVND in the germline V gene (reference sequence). Here the CDR3 reads CASSILVGDPATGELFF.

This chain uses TRBV2 with TRBJ2-5. The CDR3 totals 15 residues. The germline V gene has CDR1 SNHLY and CDR2 FYNNEI. The CDR3 reads CASTDPTQNEETQYF.

The chain has TRBV28 and TRBJ2-1; TCRdb proposes TRBD1, but this gene call is untestable without DNA. This CDR3 comprises 14 residues. CDR1 and CDR2 (germline): MDHEN, SYDVKM. The CDR3 here is CASSPDRGSGEQFF.

This chain links TRBV4-1 with TRBJ2-1. The CDR3 sequence is 15 residues long. The V gene's germline CDR1 is MGHRA and CDR2 YSYEKL. The CDR3 loop is CASSPSTFGGNEQFF.